This is a list of T cell receptor beta chains from one sample in a study of T cell repertoires in cytomegalovirus infection. For these TCRs, the target antigens are not known. One entry per CDR3 protein, called by TCRdb with MiXCR from the reads. The table records roughly 310,000 distinct CDR3 sequences, roughly 28% of them present only once. Specimen: cultured PBMCs, collected from culture after CMV antigen stimulation. All receptors come from a human donor in good health (CMV status not recorded). Some clones in this sample may be carry-over from other donors' samples. Both conserved end residues are part of each CDR3. The D gene is left open where the match is weak. Clone sizes are given selectively: once, few, many, or a class where the clone is expanded.

V gene	D gene	J gene	clone size	CDR3 DNA	CDR3 protein
TRBV7-7	TRBD2	TRBJ2-1	.	TGTGCTAGCAGCTTAGATAAAGATAGCGGGAGATCCTACAATGAGCAGTTCTTC	CASSLDKDSGRSYNEQFF
TRBV7-8	.	TRBJ2-1	few	TGTGCCAGCAGCTTAGGGTTCTTTGTAGCGGACGAACCCAATGAGCAGTTCTTC	CASSLGFFVADEPNEQFF
TRBV5-1	TRBD1	TRBJ1-1	few	TGCGCCAGCAGCACTCGACAGGGTGAAACTGAAGCTTTCTTT	CASSTRQGETEAFF
TRBV6-5	TRBD1	TRBJ1-2	.	TGTGCCAGCAGTTACAGCGACAGGGGCTATGGCTACACCTTC	CASSYSDRGYGYTF
TRBV25-1	.	TRBJ1-1	.	TGTGCCAGCAGTGAGGAAGGACGGGGAAAAGGAACTGAAGCTTTCTTT	CASSEEGRGKGTEAFF
TRBV11-2	.	TRBJ2-7	medium-sized	TGTGCCAGCAGCTTACGACAGACCTACGAGCAGTACTTC	CASSLRQTYEQYF
TRBV7-8	TRBD1	TRBJ2-1	.	TGTGCCAGCAGCTCGGACAGGGCCGATGAGCAGTTCTTC	CASSSDRADEQFF
TRBV7-3	.	TRBJ2-2	.	TGTGCCAGCAGCGGCCGTAGGGGGGCGAACACCGGGGAGCTGTTTTTT	CASSGRRGANTGELFF
TRBV7-8	.	TRBJ2-7	.	TGTGCCAGCAGTTGGGGGACGGAAGCCTACGAGCAGTACTTC	CASSWGTEAYEQYF
TRBV28	.	TRBJ2-7	.	TGTGCCAGCAGTTTGGCAGGGATTGCCTACGAGCAGTACTTC	CASSLAGIAYEQYF
TRBV20-1	.	TRBJ1-1	few	TGCAGTGCCGACCTACGGGGGAGGAACACTGAAGCTTTCTTT	CSADLRGRNTEAFF